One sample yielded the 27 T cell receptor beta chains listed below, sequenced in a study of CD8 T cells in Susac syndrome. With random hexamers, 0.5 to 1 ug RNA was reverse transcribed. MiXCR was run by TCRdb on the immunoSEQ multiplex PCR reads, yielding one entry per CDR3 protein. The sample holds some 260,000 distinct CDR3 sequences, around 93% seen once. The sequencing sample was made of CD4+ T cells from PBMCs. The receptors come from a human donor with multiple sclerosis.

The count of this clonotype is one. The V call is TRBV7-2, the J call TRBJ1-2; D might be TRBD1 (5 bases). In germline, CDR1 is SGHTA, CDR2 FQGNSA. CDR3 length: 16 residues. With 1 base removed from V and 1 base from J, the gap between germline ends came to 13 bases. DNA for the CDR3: TGTGCCAGCAGCTTAGGGGGGGACCGAATTAACTATGGCTACACCTTC. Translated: CASSLGGDRINYGYTF.

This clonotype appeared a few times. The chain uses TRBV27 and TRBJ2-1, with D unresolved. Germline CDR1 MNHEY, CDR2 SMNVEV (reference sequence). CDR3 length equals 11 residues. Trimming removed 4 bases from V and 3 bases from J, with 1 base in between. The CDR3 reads CASSYYNEQFF. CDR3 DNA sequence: TGTGCCAGCAGTTACTACAATGAGCAGTTCTTC.

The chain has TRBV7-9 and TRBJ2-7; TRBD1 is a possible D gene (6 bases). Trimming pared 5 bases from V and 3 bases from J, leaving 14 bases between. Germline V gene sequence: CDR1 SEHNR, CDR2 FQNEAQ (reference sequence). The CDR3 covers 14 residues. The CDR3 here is CASSPRGRGYEQYV. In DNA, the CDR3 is TGTGCCAGCAGCCCCCGCGGCAGGGGCTACGAGCAGTACGTC.

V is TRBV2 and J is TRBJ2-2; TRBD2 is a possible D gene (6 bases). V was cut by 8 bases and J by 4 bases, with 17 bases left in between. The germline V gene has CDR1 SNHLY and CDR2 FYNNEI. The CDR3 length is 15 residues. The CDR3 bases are TGTGCCAGCGGGGTGGAGGGCGGAAGCACCGGGGAGCTGTTTTTT. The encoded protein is CASGVEGGSTGELFF.

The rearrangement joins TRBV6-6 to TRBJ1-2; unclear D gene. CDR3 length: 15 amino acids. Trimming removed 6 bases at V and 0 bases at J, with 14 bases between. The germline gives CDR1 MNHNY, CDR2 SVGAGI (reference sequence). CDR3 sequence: CASSSHSSANYGYTF. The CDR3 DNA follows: TGTGCCAGCAGCTCTCACAGCTCAGCTAACTATGGCTACACCTTC.

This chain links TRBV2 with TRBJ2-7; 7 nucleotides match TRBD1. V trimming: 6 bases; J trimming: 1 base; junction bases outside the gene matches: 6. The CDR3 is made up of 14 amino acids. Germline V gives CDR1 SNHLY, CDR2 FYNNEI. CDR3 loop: CASRDGDSSYEQYV. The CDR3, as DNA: TGTGCCAGCAGGGACGGGGACAGTTCCTACGAGCAGTACGTC.

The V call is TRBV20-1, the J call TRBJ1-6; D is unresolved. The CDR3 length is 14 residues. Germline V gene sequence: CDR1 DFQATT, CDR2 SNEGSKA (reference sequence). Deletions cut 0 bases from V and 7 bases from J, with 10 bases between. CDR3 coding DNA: TGCAGTGCTAGAGATCCGGTGGGGAATTCACCCCTCCACTTT. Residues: CSARDPVGNSPLHF.

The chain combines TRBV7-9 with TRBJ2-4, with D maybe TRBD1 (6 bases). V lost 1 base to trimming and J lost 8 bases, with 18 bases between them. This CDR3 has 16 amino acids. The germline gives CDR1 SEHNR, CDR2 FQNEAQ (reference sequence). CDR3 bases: TGTGCCAGCAGCTTAGTTGGCGACAGGCGGAAGGACATTCAGTACTTC. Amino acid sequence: CASSLVGDRRKDIQYF.

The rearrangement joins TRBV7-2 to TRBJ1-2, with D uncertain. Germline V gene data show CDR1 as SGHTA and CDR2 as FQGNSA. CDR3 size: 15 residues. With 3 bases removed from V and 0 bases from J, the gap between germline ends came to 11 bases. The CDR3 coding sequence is TGTGCCAGCAGCTTTCAGCCAGGCTCTAACTATGGCTACACCTTC. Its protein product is CASSFQPGSNYGYTF.

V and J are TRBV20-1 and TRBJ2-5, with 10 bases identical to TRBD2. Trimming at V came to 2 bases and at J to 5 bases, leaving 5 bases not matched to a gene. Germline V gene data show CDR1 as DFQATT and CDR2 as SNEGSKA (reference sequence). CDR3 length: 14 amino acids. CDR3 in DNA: TGCAGTGCTAGAAGCCCAGCGGGAGGGGAGACCCAGTACTTC. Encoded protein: CSARSPAGGETQYF.

CDR3 coding DNA: TGTGCCAGCAGCTTAGATGGAGCAGGGCGGACAGAAAAACTGTTTTTT. It yields the protein CASSLDGAGRTEKLFF. The chain joins TRBV7-2 to TRBJ1-4; D perhaps matches TRBD1 (5 bases). The V and J ends lost 1 base and 8 bases respectively, with 17 bases between them. The germline CDR1 and CDR2 sequences are SGHTA and FQGNSA. The CDR3 sequence is 16 residues long.

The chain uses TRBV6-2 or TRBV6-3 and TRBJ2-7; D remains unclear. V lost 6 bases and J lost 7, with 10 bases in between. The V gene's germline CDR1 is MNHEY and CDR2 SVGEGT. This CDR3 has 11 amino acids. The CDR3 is CASSRVWEQYF. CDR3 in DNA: TGTGCCAGCAGCCGGGTGTGGGAGCAGTACTTC.

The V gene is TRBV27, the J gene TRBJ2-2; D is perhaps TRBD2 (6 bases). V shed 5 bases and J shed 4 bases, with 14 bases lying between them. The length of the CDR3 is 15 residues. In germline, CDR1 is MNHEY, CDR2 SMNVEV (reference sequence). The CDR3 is CASSPTGLPTGELFF. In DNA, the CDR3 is TGTGCCAGCAGTCCAACGGGACTCCCCACCGGGGAGCTGTTTTTT.

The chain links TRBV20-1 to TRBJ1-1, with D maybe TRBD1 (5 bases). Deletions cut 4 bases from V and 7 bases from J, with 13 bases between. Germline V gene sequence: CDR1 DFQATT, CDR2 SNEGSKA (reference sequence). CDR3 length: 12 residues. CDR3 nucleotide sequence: TGCAGTGCTATTTTCCGAAGGGGTGAAGCTTTCTTT. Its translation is CSAIFRRGEAFF.

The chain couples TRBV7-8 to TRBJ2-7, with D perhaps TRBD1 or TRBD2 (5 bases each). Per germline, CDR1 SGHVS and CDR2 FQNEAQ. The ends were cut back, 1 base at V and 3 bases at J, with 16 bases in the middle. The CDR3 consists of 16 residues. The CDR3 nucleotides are TGTGCCAGCAGCTTAGGGGCCGGGACCGACCTCTACGAGCAGTACGTC. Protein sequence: CASSLGAGTDLYEQYV.

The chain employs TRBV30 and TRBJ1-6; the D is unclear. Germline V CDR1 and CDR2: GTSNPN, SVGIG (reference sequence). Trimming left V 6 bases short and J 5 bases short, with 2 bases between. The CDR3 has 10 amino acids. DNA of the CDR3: TGTGCCTGCAATAATTCACCCCTCCACTTT. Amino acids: CACNNSPLHF.

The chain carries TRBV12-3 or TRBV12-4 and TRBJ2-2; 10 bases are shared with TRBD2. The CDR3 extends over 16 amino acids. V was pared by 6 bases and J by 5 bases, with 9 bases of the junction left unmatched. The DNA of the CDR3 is TGTGCCAGCAGGGGATCCATAGCGGGAGGAACCGGGGAGCTGTTTTTT. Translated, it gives CASRGSIAGGTGELFF.

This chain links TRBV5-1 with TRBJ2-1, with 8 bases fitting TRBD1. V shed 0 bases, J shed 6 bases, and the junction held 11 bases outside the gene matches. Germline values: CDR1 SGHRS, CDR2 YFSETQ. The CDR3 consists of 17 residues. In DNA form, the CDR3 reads TGCGCCAGCAGCTTGGTTTTTGCACAGGGGGATAGCAATGAGCAGTTCTTC. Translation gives CASSLVFAQGDSNEQFF.

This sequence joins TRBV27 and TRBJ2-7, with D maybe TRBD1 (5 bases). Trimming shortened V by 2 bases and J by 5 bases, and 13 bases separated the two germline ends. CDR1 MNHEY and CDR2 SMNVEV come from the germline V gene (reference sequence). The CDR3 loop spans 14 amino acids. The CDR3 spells CASSLDRRAHEQYF. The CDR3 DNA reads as TGTGCCAGCAGTTTAGATCGCAGGGCCCACGAGCAGTACTTC.

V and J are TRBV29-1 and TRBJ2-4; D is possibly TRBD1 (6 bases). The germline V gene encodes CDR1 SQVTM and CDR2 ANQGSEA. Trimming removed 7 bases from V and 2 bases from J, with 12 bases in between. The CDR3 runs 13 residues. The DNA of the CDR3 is TGCAGCGCCCGACAGGATTCCAAAAACATTCAGTACTTC. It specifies CSARQDSKNIQYF.

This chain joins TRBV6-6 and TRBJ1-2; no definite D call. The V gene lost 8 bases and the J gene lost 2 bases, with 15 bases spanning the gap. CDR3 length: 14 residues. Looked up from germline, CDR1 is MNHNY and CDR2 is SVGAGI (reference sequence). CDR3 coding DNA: TGTGCCAGCGGCTCCGACCCATTCAACTATGGCTACACCTTC. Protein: CASGSDPFNYGYTF.

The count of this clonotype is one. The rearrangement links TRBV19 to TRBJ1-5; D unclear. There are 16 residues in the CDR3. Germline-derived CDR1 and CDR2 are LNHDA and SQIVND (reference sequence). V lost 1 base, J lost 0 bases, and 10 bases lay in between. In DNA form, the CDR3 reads TGTGCCAGTAGTATAGGGGGATTCTTTAGCAATCAGCCCCAGCATTTT. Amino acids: CASSIGGFFSNQPQHF. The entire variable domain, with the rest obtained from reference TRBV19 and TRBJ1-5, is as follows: DGGITQSPKYLFRKEGQNVTLSCEQNLNHDAMYWYRQDPGQGLRLIYYSQIVNDFQKGDIAEGYSVSREKKESFPLTVTSAQKNPTAFYLCASSIGGFFSNQPQHFGDGTRLSIL.

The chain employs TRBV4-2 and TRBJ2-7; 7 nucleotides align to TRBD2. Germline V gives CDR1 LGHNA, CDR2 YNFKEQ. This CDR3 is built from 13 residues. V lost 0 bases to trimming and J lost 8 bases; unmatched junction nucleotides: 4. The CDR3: CASSQDTGGQQYF. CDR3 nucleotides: TGTGCCAGCAGCCAAGATACGGGGGGACAGCAGTACTTC.

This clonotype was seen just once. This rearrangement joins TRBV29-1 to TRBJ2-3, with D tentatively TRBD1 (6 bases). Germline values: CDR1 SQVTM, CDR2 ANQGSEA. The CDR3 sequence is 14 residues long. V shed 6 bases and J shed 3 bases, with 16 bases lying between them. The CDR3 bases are TGCAGCGTCCATCCCCGGACAGCAACAGATACGCAGTATTTT. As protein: CSVHPRTATDTQYF.

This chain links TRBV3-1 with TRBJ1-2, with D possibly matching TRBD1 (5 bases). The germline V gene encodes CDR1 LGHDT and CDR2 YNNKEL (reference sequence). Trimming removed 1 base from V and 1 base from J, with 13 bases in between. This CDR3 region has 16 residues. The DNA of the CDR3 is TGTGCCAGCAGCCAAGTAGGGCAGGGCCATAACTATGGCTACACCTTC. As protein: CASSQVGQGHNYGYTF.

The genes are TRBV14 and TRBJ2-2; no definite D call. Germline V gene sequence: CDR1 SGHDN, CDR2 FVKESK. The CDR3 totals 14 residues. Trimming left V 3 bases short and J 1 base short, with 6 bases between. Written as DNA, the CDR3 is TGTGCCAGCAGCCATGGCAGGAACACCGGGGAGCTGTTTTTT. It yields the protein CASSHGRNTGELFF.

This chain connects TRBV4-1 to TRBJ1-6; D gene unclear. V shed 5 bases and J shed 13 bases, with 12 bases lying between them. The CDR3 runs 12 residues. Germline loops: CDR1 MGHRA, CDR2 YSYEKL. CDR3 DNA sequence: TGCGCCAGCAGCTGGACTATGGGTCCCCTCCACTTT. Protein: CASSWTMGPLHF.